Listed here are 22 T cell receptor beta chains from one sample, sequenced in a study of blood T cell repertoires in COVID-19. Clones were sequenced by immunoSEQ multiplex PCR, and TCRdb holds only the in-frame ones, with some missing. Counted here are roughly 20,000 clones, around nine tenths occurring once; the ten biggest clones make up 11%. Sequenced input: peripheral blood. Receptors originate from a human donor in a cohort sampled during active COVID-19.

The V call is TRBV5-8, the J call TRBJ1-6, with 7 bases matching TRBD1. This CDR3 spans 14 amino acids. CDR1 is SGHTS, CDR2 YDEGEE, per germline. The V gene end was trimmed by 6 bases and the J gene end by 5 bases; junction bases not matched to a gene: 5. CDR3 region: CASTRDRNNSPLHF. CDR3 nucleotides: TGTGCCAGCACCCGGGACAGAAATAATTCACCCCTCCACTTT.

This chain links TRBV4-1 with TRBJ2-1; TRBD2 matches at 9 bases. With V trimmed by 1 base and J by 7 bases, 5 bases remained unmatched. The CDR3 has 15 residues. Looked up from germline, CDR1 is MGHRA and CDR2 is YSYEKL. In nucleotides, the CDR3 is TGCGCCAGCAGCCAAGGGCGGGGGGGGAGGAATGAGCAGTTCTTC. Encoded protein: CASSQGRGGRNEQFF.

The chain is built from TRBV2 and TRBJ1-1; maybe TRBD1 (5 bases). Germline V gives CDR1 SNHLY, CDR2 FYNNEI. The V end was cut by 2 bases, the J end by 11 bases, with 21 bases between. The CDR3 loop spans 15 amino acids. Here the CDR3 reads CASSEFLRLQGGAFF. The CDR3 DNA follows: TGTGCCAGCAGTGAATTCCTTCGCCTTCAGGGTGGGGCTTTCTTT.

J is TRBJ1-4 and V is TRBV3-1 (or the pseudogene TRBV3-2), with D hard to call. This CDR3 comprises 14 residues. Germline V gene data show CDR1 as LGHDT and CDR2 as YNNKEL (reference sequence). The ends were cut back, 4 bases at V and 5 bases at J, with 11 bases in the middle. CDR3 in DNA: TGTGCCAGCAGCCCCCCGGGGAGCAATGAAAAACTGTTTTTT. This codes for CASSPPGSNEKLFF.

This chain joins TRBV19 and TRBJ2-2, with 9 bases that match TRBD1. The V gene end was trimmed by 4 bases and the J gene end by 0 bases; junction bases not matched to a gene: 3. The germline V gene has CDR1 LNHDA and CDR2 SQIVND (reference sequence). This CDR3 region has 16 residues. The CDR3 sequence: CASSKNRGPNTGELFF. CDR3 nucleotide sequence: TGTGCCAGTAGTAAAAACAGGGGGCCGAACACCGGGGAGCTGTTTTTT.

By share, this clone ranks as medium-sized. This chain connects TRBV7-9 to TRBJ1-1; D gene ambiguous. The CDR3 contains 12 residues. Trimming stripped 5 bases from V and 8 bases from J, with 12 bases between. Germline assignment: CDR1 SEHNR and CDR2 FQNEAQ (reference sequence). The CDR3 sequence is CASSPGLTEAFF. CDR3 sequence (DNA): TGTGCCAGCAGCCCCGGACTAACAGAAGCTTTCTTT.

CDR3 DNA sequence: TGTGCCAGCAGTGAGGTACAGGGGCCTACCTCACAAGGCTACACCTTC. This sequence encodes CASSEVQGPTSQGYTF. The gene calls are TRBV6-1 and TRBJ1-2; 7 bases line up with TRBD1. Germline V gene lookup returns CDR1 MNHNS and CDR2 SASEGT. This CDR3 has 16 amino acids. With V trimmed by 3 bases and J by 8 bases, 15 bases remained unmatched.

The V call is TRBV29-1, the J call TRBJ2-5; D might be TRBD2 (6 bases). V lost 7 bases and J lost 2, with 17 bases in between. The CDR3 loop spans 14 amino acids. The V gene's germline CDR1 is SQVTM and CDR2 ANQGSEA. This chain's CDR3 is CSAGGSYGQETQYF. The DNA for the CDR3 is TGCAGCGCCGGAGGGTCTTACGGTCAAGAGACCCAGTACTTC.

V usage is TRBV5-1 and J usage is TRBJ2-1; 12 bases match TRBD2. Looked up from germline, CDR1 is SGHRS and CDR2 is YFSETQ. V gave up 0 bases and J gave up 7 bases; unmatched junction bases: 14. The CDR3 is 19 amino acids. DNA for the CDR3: TGCGCCAGCAGCTTGGTGCCAGGGATCCCCGGGACTAGCGGGAATGAGCAGTTCTTC. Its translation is CASSLVPGIPGTSGNEQFF.

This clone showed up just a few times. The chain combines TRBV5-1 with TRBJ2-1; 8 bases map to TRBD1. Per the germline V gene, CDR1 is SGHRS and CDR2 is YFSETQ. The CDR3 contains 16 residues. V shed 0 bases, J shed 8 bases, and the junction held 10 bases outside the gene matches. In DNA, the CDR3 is TGCGCCAGCAGCTTGGAGGGGTGGACAGGGACGGATGAGCAGTTCTTC. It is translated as CASSLEGWTGTDEQFF.

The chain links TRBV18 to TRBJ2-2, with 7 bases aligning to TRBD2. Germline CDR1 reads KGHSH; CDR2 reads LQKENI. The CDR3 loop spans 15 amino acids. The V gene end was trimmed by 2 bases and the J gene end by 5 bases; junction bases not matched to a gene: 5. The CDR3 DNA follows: TGTGCCAGCTCACCAGGGCGGGAGAGAACCGGGGAGCTGTTTTTT. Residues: CASSPGRERTGELFF.

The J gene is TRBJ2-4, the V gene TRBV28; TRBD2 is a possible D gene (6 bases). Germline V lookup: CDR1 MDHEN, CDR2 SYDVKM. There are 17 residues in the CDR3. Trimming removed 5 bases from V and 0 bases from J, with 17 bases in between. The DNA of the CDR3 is TGTGCCAGCAGTCCAACTGGGACTGCTATAGCCAAAAACATTCAGTACTTC. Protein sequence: CASSPTGTAIAKNIQYF.

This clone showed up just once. The CDR3 coding sequence is TGTGCCAGCAGCCCCTCAGGGGTAAGCGGCTACACCTTC. Protein sequence: CASSPSGVSGYTF. The rearrangement uses TRBV5-6 and TRBJ1-2, with D possibly matching TRBD1 (6 bases). Trimming cost V 4 bases and J 8 bases, with 15 bases left between them. Germline V lookup: CDR1 SGHDT, CDR2 YYEEEE. This CDR3 region has 13 residues.

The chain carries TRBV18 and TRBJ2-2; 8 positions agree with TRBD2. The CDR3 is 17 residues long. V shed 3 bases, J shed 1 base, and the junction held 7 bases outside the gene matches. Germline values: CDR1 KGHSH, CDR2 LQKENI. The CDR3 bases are TGTGCCAGCTCACCGGGAGCGGGAGCGAAGAACACCGGGGAGCTGTTTTTT. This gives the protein CASSPGAGAKNTGELFF.

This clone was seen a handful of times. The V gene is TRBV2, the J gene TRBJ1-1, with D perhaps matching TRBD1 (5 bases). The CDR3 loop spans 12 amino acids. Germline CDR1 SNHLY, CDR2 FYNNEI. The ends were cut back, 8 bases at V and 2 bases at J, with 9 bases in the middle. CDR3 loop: CASARGNTEAFF. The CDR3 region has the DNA TGTGCCAGCGCAAGGGGCAACACTGAAGCTTTCTTT.

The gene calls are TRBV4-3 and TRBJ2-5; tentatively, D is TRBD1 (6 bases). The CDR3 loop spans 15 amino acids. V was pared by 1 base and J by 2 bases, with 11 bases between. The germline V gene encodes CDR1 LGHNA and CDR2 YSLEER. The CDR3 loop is CASSQGGRGQETQYF. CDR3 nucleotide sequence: TGCGCCAGCAGCCAAGGGGGGCGCGGACAAGAGACCCAGTACTTC.

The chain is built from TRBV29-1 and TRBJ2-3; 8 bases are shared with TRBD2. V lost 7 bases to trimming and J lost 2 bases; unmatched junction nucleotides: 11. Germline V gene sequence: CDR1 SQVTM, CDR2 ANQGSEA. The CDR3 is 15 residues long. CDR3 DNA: TGCAGCGGCGGGAGGACAGCTGCATCCACAGATACGCAGTATTTT. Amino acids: CSGGRTAASTDTQYF.

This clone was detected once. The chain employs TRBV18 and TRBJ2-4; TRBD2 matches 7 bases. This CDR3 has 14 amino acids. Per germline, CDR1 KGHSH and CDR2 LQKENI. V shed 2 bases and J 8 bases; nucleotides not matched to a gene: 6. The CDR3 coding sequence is TGTGCCAGCTCACCAACGGGCGGGAGTGACATTCAGTACTTC. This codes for CASSPTGGSDIQYF.

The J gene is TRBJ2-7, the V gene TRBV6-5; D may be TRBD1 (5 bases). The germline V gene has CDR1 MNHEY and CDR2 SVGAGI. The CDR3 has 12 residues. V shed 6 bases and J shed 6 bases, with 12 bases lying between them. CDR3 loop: CASSRRQTEQYF. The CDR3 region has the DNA TGTGCCAGCAGCCGTCGACAGACCGAGCAGTACTTC.

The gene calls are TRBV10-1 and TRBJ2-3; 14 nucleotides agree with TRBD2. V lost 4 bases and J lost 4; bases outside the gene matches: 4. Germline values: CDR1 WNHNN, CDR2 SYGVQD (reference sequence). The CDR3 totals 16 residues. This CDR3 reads CASSGGLAGVADTQYF. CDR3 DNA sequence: TGCGCCAGCAGTGGGGGACTAGCGGGAGTCGCAGATACGCAGTATTTT.

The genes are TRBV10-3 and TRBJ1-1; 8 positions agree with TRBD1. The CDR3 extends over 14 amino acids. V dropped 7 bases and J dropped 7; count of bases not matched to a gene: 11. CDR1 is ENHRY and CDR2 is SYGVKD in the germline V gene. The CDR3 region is CAINPTGGRVEAFF. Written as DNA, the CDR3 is TGTGCCATCAACCCAACAGGGGGAAGGGTTGAAGCTTTCTTT.

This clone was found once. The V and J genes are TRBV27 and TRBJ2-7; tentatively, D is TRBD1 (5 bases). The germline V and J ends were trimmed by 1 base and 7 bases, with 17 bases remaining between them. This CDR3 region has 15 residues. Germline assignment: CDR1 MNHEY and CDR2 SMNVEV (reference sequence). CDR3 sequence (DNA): TGTGCCAGCAGTTTATGGTTCGGGCAGGGTCAGGAGCAGTACTTC. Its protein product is CASSLWFGQGQEQYF.